The T cell receptor (beta chain) described here comes from a study of STAT5B mutations in CD4+ large granular lymphocyte leukemia. Study observations and caveats: Top patient clones used TRBV06 genes more often: 8/27 versus 2/35 in controls. Without putative leukemic clones, patient CD4-sorted repertoires remained more clonal than healthy CD4+ repertoires.

TCRdb keeps only in-frame clones here, not all; method: immunoSEQ multiplex PCR. The repertoire holds roughly 5,900 clones, around four fifths seen once, with about three fifths in the top ten. About this clone itself: The antigen remains unidentified.

This CDR3 has 17 residues. V trimming: 0 bases; J trimming: 1 base; junction bases outside the gene matches: 5. Germline V lookup: CDR1 SGDLS, CDR2 YYNGEE. This clonotype was obtained from a man older than 75 with CD4+ T-cell large granular lymphocyte leukemia. This chain joins TRBV9 and TRBJ2-2; 8 positions match TRBD2. Sequencing was carried out using PBMCs. The CDR3 is CASSVGQAGVNTGELFF. The DNA of the CDR3 is TGTGCCAGCAGCGTAGGTCAAGCGGGAGTGAACACCGGGGAGCTGTTTTTT.